This T cell receptor (beta chain) originates from a study of blood T cell repertoires in COVID-19. Study-level background: Sites in the United States, Italy and Spain provided acute and convalescent COVID-19 samples.

This clone was detected once. Under the authors' procedure: Amplification from reference gene primers served as the basis for estimated nucleated cell counts. Data came from immunoSEQ multiplex PCR; TCRdb stores just in-frame clones and leaves some out. The V and J calls and clone size are taken from that table; D and trimming were inferred from the DNA. The sample holds over 130,000 clones, roughly four fifths seen once. After removal of 6 bases from V and 3 bases from J, the junction contained 8 bases not matched to a gene. Germline V gene sequence: CDR1 MNHNY, CDR2 SVGAGI (reference sequence). There are 14 residues in the CDR3.

The clonotype comes from a woman aged 45-60 years with active or convalescent COVID-19. Sequenced: peripheral blood. The chain has TRBV6-6 and TRBJ2-7; 7 positions agree with TRBD2. CDR3: CASRKSGTNYEQYF. CDR3 coding DNA: TGTGCCAGCAGAAAGAGCGGGACCAACTACGAGCAGTACTTC.